The 22 T cell receptor beta chains below were found in one sample sequenced in a study of OX40 agonist ivuxolimab in advanced cancers. TCRdb's table, derived via immunoSEQ multiplex PCR, lists solely in-frame clones and lacks some. This sample has about 77,000 clones; around nine tenths occur once, and the top ten carry more than 4.5%. Sequenced here: CD4+ or CD8+ T cells sorted from blood, sampled in a trial of the OX40 agonist ivuxolimab. The receptors shown here come from an adult with an advanced solid tumor such as melanoma, head and neck, liver or kidney cancer.

The CDR3 loop reads CASTNLPGPVQETQYF. CDR3 in DNA: TGTGCCAGCACTAACCTCCCGGGCCCGGTACAAGAGACCCAGTACTTC. The J gene is TRBJ2-5, the V gene TRBV28, with D unclear. The germline V gene has CDR1 MDHEN and CDR2 SYDVKM. The CDR3 length is 16 residues. The ends were cut back, 7 bases at V and 2 bases at J, with 20 bases in the middle.

This sequence joins TRBV19 and TRBJ2-1, with a tentative D call TRBD2 (7 bases). This CDR3 has 14 amino acids. The V gene lost 8 bases and the J gene lost 10 bases, with 21 bases spanning the gap. Per the germline V gene, CDR1 is LNHDA and CDR2 is SQIVND (reference sequence). The CDR3 loop is CASHDQGRGPEQFF. The CDR3 nucleotides are TGTGCCAGTCATGATCAGGGGAGGGGCCCGGAGCAGTTCTTC.

The V call is TRBV5-4, the J call TRBJ2-7; D is uncertain. In germline, CDR1 is SGHNT, CDR2 YYREEE (reference sequence). V was shortened by 4 bases and J by 2 bases, with 13 bases between the two germline ends. The CDR3 runs to 14 residues. The CDR3 nucleotides are TGTGCCAGCAGCCGAATCGAAAACCCCTACGAGCAGTACTTC. Translated, it gives CASSRIENPYEQYF.

The chain has TRBV15 and TRBJ2-1; 7 positions agree with TRBD2. Trimming removed 0 bases from V and 4 bases from J; junction bases left unmatched: 3. Germline V gene sequence: CDR1 LNHNV, CDR2 YYDKDF (reference sequence). This CDR3 is 15 amino acids long. Here the CDR3 DNA reads TGTGCCACCAGCAGAGAGGCTAGCGGATACAATGAGCAGTTCTTC. This codes for CATSREASGYNEQFF.

The CDR3 loop reads CASSGSGLGTDTQYF. DNA of the CDR3: TGCGCCAGCAGCGGGAGTGGACTTGGGACAGATACGCAGTATTTT. The chain is built from TRBV5-1 and TRBJ2-3; the D gene is possibly TRBD2 (5 bases). CDR3 length equals 15 residues. The V gene's germline CDR1 is SGHRS and CDR2 YFSETQ. Between the trimmed V and J ends, which lost 4 bases and 3 bases, there was a span of 15 bases.

The V and J genes are TRBV11-3 and TRBJ1-1; TRBD1 might be the D (5 bases). The CDR3 spans 15 residues. With 6 bases removed from V and 1 base from J, the gap between germline ends came to 15 bases. CDR1 and CDR2 from the germline V gene are SGHNT and YENEEA. The CDR3 reads CASRPSGWGNTEAFF. CDR3 DNA sequence: TGTGCCAGCAGGCCGTCAGGGTGGGGGAACACTGAAGCTTTCTTT.

The chain joins TRBV7-2 to TRBJ2-1; D uncertain. The CDR3 covers 13 residues. V lost 0 bases to trimming and J lost 9 bases, with 9 bases between them. Germline CDR1 and CDR2: SGHTA and FQGNSA. The CDR3 region has the DNA TGTGCCAGCAGCTTAGCGCGTCTTGGTGAGCAGTTCTTC. It codes for CASSLARLGEQFF.

The chain employs TRBV7-2 and TRBJ1-5; 9 bases match TRBD1. V shed 2 bases, J shed 2 bases, and the junction held 10 bases outside the gene matches. The CDR3 contains 18 residues. In germline, CDR1 is SGHTA, CDR2 FQGNSA. CDR3 sequence reads: CASSLSSGTGLGNQPQHF. The CDR3, as DNA: TGTGCCAGCAGCTTAAGTTCCGGGACAGGGCTTGGCAATCAGCCCCAGCATTTT.

This chain connects TRBV4-3 to TRBJ2-2, with 9 bases aligning to TRBD1. V lost 1 base to trimming and J lost 1 base; unmatched junction nucleotides: 1. Germline loops: CDR1 LGHNA, CDR2 YSLEER. CDR3 size: 16 residues. The CDR3 sequence is CASSQATGGNTGELFF. The CDR3 region has the DNA TGCGCCAGCAGCCAAGCGACAGGGGGGAACACCGGGGAGCTGTTTTTT.

This chain joins TRBV10-3 and TRBJ1-3; TRBD1 aligns across 9 bases. This CDR3 region has 14 residues. Looked up from germline, CDR1 is ENHRY and CDR2 is SYGVKD. The V gene end was trimmed by 10 bases and the J gene end by 2 bases; junction bases not matched to a gene: 6. This CDR3 is CATRDRETGNTIYF. The CDR3 nucleotides read TGTGCCACAAGGGACAGGGAAACTGGAAACACCATATATTTT.

The rearrangement uses TRBV7-9 and TRBJ2-2; the D call may be TRBD1 or TRBD2 (5 bases each). The CDR3 is 14 residues long. V shed 4 bases and J shed 5 bases, with 11 bases lying between them. In germline, CDR1 is SEHNR, CDR2 FQNEAQ (reference sequence). CDR3 coding DNA: TGTGCCAGCAGCTCGGGACGTGGGACCGGGGAGCTGTTTTTT. Translation gives CASSSGRGTGELFF.

The chain has TRBV11-3 and TRBJ2-3, with D tentatively TRBD1 (5 bases). The germline V gene encodes CDR1 SGHNT and CDR2 YENEEA. The V gene lost 5 bases and the J gene lost 0 bases, with 18 bases spanning the gap. CDR3 length: 17 amino acids. CDR3 in DNA: TGTGCCAGCAGCCTCCTGTGGGGCAGCCCTAGCACAGATACGCAGTATTTT. It codes for CASSLLWGSPSTDTQYF. The whole variable domain, filled in from reference TRBV11-3 and TRBJ2-3, reads EAGVVQSPRYKIIEKKQPVAFWCNPISGHNTLYWYLQNLGQGPELLIRYENEEAVDDSQLPKDRFSAERLKGVDSTLKIQPAELGDSAVYLCASSLLWGSPSTDTQYFGPGTRLTVL.

The chain is built from TRBV5-8 and TRBJ2-3; 9 nucleotides match TRBD1. This CDR3 spans 13 amino acids. Germline values: CDR1 SGHTS, CDR2 YDEGEE. Trimming at V came to 5 bases and at J to 6 bases, leaving 4 bases not matched to a gene. The CDR3 protein is CASRGTGTDTQYF. CDR3 bases: TGTGCCAGCAGGGGGACAGGGACCGATACGCAGTATTTT. The whole variable domain, filled in from reference TRBV5-8 and TRBJ2-3, reads EAGVTQSPTHLIKTRGQQATLRCSPISGHTSVYWYQQALGLGLQFLLWYDEGEERNRGNFPPRFSGRQFPNYSSELNVNALELEDSALYLCASRGTGTDTQYFGPGTRLTVL.

The CDR3 sequence: CASSDRQIYEQYF. The CDR3 nucleotides read TGTGCCAGCAGCGATCGACAGATCTACGAGCAGTACTTC. The chain joins TRBV7-2 to TRBJ2-7; maybe TRBD1 (5 bases). V was pared by 5 bases and J by 3 bases, with 11 bases between. The CDR3 consists of 13 residues. Per germline, CDR1 SGHTA and CDR2 FQGNSA.

The V and J genes are TRBV28 and TRBJ2-3, with TRBD1 matching over 8 bases. Germline assignment: CDR1 MDHEN and CDR2 SYDVKM. The CDR3 loop spans 13 amino acids. V gave up 6 bases and J gave up 4 bases; unmatched junction bases: 3. CDR3 DNA: TGTGCCAGCAGCGGACAGGGTCCAGATACGCAGTATTTT. This gives the protein CASSGQGPDTQYF.

This clone was seen only once. V gene TRBV6-4 combines with J gene TRBJ2-3; D is undetermined. CDR1 is MRHNA and CDR2 is SNTAGT in the germline V gene. Between the trimmed V and J ends, which lost 4 bases and 5 bases, there was a span of 19 bases. The CDR3 is made up of 16 amino acids. CDR3 nucleotides: TGTGCCAGCAGTGGTAACGACCACCTAACCATAGATACGCAGTATTTT. It specifies CASSGNDHLTIDTQYF.

The chain couples TRBV11-1 to TRBJ1-2; a weak D match, TRBD1 (6 bases). Trimming stripped 4 bases from V and 5 bases from J, with 14 bases between. From germline, CDR1 is SGHAT and CDR2 FQDESV (reference sequence). This CDR3 has 14 amino acids. CDR3 amino acids: CASSSLQGGYGYTF. The CDR3 coding sequence is TGTGCCAGCAGCTCCCTACAGGGCGGGTATGGCTACACCTTC. Supplemented by reference TRBV11-1 and TRBJ1-2, the full variable domain reads EAEVAQSPRYKITEKSQAVAFWCDPISGHATLYWYRQILGQGPELLVQFQDESVVDDSQLPKDRFSAERLKGVDSTLKIQPAELGDSAMYLCASSSLQGGYGYTFGSGTRLTVV.

This chain joins TRBV5-4 and TRBJ2-1; 8 bases are a match to TRBD2. CDR1 and CDR2 from the germline V gene are SGHNT and YYREEE (reference sequence). The CDR3 is 16 residues long. Trimming at V came to 2 bases and at J to 2 bases, leaving 6 bases not matched to a gene. The CDR3 here is CASSLQGGRTYNEQFF. The CDR3 coding sequence is TGTGCCAGCAGCTTACAGGGCGGGAGGACCTACAATGAGCAGTTCTTC. Combining the CDR3 with reference TRBV5-4 and TRBJ2-1 gives the whole variable domain ETGVTQSPTHLIKTRGQQVTLRCSSQSGHNTVSWYQQALGQGPQFIFQYYREEENGRGNFPPRFSGLQFPNYSSELNVNALELDDSALYLCASSLQGGRTYNEQFFGPGTRLTVL.

CDR3 nucleotides: TGTGCCAGCAGTTTGAGGACAGGGGGTGGCTACACCTTC. Translated: CASSLRTGGGYTF. The V and J genes are TRBV28 and TRBJ1-2; 10 nucleotides match TRBD1. The CDR3 consists of 13 residues. V trimming: 3 bases; J trimming: 7 bases; junction bases outside the gene matches: 2. The V gene's germline CDR1 is MDHEN and CDR2 SYDVKM.

This clone was found once. This rearrangement joins TRBV30 to TRBJ2-5; D is undetermined. V lost 8 bases, J lost 1 base, and 8 bases lay in between. CDR3 length: 11 residues. Per germline, CDR1 GTSNPN and CDR2 SVGIG (reference sequence). The CDR3 here is CAHLVQETQYF. CDR3 coding DNA: TGTGCCCACTTGGTCCAAGAGACCCAGTACTTC.

The rearrangement links TRBV19 to TRBJ2-5, with D perhaps matching TRBD1 (6 bases). Trimming pared 3 bases from V and 7 bases from J, leaving 15 bases between. This CDR3 region has 14 residues. Germline V gene data show CDR1 as LNHDA and CDR2 as SQIVND (reference sequence). CDR3 protein: CASSIDRSSRTQYF. CDR3 nucleotides: TGTGCCAGTAGTATCGACAGGTCTTCCAGGACCCAGTACTTC.

The J gene is TRBJ2-2, the V gene TRBV5-1, with a possible D match to TRBD1 (6 bases). The CDR3 sequence is 17 residues long. V lost 1 base, J lost 4 bases, and 17 bases lay in between. Per germline, CDR1 SGHRS and CDR2 YFSETQ. The CDR3 spells CASSLIRGEGGTGELFF. CDR3 sequence (DNA): TGCGCCAGCAGCTTGATAAGGGGCGAAGGGGGCACCGGGGAGCTGTTTTTT.